The clone carrying this T cell receptor (beta chain) was found a few times. Its antigen is unknown. Amplified material comprised TCR beta CDR3 regions derived from RNA transcripts. First-round RT-PCR employed HTBI primers, with a second-round multiplex PCR after it. TCRdb re-derived calls from the multiplex PCR reads in MiXCR, one entry per CDR3 protein. This sample yields approximately 700,000 distinct CDR3 sequences, of which roughly two fifths are seen a single time; more than 3% belongs to the top ten. These data are taken from a study of Graves' ophthalmopathy and Graves' hyperthyroidism. Study-level information: Peripheral blood was collected at initial diagnosis, before any treatment.

Someone took the PBMCs out of 8.5 to 10 ml of fresh peripheral blood. Study outcomes and limitations: Cross-validated, the 13-signature model showed 87.88%/81.08% sensitivity/specificity, and 80%/75% in the test set.

The receptor comes from an adult man with Graves' ophthalmopathy. Sequenced sample: peripheral blood.

For the CDR3, the DNA is TGTGCTAGTGGCCTGTCGGGGGCCGGGGAGCTGTTTTTT. Protein sequence: CASGLSGAGELFF. The rearrangement uses TRBV12-5 and TRBJ2-2; possibly TRBD2 for D (6 bases). V was cut by 6 bases and J by 6 bases, with 11 bases left in between. Germline values: CDR1 LGHNT, CDR2 FRNRAP. The CDR3 extends over 13 amino acids.